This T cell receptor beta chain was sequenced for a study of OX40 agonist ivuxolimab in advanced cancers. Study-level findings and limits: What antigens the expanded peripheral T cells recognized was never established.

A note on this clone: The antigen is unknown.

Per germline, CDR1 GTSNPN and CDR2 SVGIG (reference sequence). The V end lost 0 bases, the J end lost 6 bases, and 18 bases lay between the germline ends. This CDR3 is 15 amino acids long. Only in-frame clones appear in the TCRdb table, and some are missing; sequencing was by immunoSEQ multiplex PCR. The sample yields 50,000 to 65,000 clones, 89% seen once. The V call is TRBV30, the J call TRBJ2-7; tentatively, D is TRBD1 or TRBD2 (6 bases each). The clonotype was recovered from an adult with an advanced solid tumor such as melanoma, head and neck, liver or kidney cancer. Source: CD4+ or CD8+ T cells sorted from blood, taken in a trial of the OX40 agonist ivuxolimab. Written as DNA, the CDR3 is TGTGCCTGGAGTGTACACCCAAGGGGGGCAGGCGAGCAGTACTTC. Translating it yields CAWSVHPRGAGEQYF.